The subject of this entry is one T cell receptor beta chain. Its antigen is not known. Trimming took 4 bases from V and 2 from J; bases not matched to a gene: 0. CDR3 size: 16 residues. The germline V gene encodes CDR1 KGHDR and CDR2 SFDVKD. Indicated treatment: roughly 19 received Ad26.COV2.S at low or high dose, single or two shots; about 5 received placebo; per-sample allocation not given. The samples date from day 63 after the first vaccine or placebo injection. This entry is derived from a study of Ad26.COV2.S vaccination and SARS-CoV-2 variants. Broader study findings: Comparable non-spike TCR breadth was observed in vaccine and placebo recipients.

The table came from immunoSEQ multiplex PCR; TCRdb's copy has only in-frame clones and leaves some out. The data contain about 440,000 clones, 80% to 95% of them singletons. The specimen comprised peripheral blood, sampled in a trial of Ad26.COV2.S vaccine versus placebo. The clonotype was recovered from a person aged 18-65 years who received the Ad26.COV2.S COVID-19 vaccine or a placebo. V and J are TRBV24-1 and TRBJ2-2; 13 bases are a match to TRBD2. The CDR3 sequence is CATSEGLAGNTGELFF. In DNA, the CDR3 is TGTGCCACCAGTGAGGGACTAGCGGGAAACACCGGGGAGCTGTTTTTT.